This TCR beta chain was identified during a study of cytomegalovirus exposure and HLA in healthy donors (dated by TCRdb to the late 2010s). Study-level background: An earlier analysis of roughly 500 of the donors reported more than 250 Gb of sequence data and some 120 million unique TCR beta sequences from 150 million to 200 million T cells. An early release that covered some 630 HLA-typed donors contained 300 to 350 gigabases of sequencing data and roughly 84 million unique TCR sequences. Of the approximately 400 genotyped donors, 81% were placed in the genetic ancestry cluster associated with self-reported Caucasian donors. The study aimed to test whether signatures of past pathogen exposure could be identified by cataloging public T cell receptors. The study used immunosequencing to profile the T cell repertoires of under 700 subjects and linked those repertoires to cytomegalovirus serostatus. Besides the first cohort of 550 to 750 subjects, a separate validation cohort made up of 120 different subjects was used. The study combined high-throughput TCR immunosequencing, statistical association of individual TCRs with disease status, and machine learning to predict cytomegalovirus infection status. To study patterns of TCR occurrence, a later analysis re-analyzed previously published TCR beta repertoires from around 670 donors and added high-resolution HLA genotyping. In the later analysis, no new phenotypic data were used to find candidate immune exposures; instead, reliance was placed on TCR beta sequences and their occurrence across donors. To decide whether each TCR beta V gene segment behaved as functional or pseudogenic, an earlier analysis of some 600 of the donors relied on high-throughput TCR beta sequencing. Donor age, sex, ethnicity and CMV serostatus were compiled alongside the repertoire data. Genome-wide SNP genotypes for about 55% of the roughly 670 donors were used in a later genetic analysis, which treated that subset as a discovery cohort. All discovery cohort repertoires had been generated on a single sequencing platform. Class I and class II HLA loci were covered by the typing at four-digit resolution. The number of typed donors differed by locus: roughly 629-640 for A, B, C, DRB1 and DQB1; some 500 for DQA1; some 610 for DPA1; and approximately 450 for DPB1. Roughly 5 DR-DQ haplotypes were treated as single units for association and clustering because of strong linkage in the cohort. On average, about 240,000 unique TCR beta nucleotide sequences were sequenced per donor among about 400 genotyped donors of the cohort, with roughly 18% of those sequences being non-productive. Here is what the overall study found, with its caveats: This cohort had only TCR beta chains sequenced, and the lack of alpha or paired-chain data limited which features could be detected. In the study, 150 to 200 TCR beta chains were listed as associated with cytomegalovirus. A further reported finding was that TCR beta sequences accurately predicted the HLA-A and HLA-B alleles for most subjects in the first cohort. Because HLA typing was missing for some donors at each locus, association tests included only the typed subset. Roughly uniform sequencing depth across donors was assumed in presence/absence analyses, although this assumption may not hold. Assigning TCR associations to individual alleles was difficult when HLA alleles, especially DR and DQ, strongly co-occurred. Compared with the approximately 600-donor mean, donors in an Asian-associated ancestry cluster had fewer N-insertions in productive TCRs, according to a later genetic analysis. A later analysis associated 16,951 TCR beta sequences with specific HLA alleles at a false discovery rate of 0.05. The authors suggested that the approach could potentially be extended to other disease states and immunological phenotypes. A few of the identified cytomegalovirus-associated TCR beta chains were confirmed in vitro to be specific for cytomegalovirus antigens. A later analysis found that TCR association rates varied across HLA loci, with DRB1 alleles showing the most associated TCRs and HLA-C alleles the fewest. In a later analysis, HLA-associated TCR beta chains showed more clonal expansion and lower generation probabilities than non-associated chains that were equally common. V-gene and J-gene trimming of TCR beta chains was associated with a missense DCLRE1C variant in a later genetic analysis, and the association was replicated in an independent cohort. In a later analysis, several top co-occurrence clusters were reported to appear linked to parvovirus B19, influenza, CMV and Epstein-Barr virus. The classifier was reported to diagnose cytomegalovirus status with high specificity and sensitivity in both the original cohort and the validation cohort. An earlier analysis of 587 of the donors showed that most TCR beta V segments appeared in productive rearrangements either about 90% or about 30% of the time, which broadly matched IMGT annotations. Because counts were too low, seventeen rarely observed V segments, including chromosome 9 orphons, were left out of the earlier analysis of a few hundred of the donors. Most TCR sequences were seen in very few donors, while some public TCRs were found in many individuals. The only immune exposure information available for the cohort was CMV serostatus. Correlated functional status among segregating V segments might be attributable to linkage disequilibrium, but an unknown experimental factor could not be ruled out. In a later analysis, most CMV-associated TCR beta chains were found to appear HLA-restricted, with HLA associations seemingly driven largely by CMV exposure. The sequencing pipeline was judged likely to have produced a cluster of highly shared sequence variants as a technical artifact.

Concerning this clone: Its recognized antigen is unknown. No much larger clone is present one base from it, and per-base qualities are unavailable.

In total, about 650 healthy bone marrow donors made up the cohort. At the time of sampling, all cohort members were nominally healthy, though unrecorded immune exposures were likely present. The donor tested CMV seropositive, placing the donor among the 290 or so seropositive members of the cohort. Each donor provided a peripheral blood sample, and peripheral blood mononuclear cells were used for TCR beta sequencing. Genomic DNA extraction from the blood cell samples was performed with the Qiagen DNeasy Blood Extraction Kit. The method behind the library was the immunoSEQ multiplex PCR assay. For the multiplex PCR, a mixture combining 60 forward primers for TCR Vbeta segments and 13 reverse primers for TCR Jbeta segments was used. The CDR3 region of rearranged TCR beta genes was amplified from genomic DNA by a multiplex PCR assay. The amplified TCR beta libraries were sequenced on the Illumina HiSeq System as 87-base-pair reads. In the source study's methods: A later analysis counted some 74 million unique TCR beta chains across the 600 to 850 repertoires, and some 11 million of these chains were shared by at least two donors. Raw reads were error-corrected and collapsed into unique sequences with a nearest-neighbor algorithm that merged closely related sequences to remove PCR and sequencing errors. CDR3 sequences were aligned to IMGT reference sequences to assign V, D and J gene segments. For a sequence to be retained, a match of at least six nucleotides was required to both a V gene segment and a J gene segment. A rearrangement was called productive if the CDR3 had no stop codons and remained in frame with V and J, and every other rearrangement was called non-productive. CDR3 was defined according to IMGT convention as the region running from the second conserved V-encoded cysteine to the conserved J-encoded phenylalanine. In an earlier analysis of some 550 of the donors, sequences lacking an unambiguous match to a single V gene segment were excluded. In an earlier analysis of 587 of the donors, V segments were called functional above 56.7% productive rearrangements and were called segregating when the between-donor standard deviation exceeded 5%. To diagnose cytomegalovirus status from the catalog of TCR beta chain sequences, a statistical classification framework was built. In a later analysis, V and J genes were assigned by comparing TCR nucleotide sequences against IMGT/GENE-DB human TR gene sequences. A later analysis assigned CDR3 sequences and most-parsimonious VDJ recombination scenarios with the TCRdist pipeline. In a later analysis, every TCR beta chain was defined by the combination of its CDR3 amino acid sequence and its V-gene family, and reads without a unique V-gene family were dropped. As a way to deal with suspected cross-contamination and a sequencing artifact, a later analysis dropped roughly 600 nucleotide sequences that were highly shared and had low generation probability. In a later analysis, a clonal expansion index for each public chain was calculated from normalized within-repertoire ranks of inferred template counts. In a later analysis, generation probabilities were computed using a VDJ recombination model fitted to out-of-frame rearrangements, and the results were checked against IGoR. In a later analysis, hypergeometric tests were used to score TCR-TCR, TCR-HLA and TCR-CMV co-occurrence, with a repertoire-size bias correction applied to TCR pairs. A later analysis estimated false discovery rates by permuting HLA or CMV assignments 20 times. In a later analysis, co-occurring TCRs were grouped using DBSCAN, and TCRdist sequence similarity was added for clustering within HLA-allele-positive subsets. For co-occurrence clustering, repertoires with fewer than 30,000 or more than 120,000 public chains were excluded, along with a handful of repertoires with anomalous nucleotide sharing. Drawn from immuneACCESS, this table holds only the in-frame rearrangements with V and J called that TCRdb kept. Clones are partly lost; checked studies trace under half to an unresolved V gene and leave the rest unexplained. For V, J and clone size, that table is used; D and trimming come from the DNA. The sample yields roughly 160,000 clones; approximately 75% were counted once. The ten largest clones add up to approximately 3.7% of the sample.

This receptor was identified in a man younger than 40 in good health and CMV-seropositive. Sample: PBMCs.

The CDR3 region has the sequence CASSENRGEKLFF. The nucleotide sequence reads as follows: TGCGCCAGCAGCGAGAACAGGGGTGAAAAACTGTTTTTT. The chain is assembled from TRBV5-1 and TRBJ1-4; TRBD1 aligns with 7 central bases. The germline V gene provides CDR1 SGHRS and CDR2 YFSETQ. The CDR3 runs 13 residues from the cysteine to the phenylalanine. The kept DNA is CDR3 alone, 39 bases in frame from the first base. V loses 4 bases at its end and J loses 7 bases; junction bases beyond the gene matches: 4.